A single sample is the source of the 19 T cell receptor beta chains below, sequenced in a study of blood T cell repertoires in COVID-19. Assay used: immunoSEQ multiplex PCR; TCRdb lists only in-frame clones, some missing. The sample records hundreds of thousands of clones, approximately 90% being singletons. The material sequenced was peripheral blood. The receptors were gathered from a young woman with acute or convalescent COVID-19.

This clone was seen a single time. The chain recombines TRBV2 with TRBJ2-3; 9 bases are shared with TRBD2. The CDR3 runs 15 residues. CDR1 and CDR2 (germline): SNHLY, FYNNEI. With V trimmed by 5 bases and J by 1 base, 4 bases remained unmatched. The CDR3 region has the DNA TGTGCCAGCAGTAGGCGGGGGGGCGGCACAGATACGCAGTATTTT. This codes for CASSRRGGGTDTQYF.

The rearrangement uses TRBV5-1 and TRBJ2-7; the match to TRBD1 covers 7 bases. The CDR3 is 14 residues long. The germline CDR1 and CDR2 sequences are SGHRS and YFSETQ. V dropped 4 bases and J dropped 3; count of bases not matched to a gene: 7. The CDR3 region is CASSIRDRRYEQYF. In DNA form, the CDR3 reads TGCGCCAGCAGCATCCGGGACAGACGCTACGAGCAGTACTTC.

The V call is TRBV7-3, the J call TRBJ2-1; no clear D. The CDR3 has 15 residues. Trimming shortened V by 2 bases and J by 4 bases, and 12 bases separated the two germline ends. From germline, CDR1 is SGHTA and CDR2 FQGTGA. In DNA form, the CDR3 reads TGTGCCAGCAGCTTAGCACTGGGCCCTTACAATGAGCAGTTCTTC. This gives the protein CASSLALGPYNEQFF.

The chain uses TRBV10-1 and TRBJ2-3; D may be TRBD1 (6 bases). The V gene's germline CDR1 is WNHNN and CDR2 SYGVQD (reference sequence). V dropped 10 bases and J dropped 1 base, with 12 bases sitting between them. The CDR3 sequence is 13 residues long. CDR3 in amino acids: CATQQGRTDTQYF. The CDR3 DNA sequence: TGCGCCACGCAACAGGGACGCACAGATACGCAGTATTTT.

This sequence joins TRBV2 and TRBJ1-2; 8 nucleotides align to TRBD1. This CDR3 has 11 residues. V dropped 6 bases and J dropped 6; count of bases not matched to a gene: 0. Per the germline V gene, CDR1 is SNHLY and CDR2 is FYNNEI. The CDR3 DNA reads TGTGCCAGCAGGGACAGGGATGGCTACACCTTC. Encoded protein: CASRDRDGYTF.

The chain is built from TRBV5-6 and TRBJ1-1; D might be TRBD1 (5 bases). The germline V gene has CDR1 SGHDT and CDR2 YYEEEE. V lost 3 bases and J lost 1, with 13 bases in between. CDR3 length: 15 residues. DNA of the CDR3: TGTGCCAGCAGCTCCTGGGTGACAGCGAACACTGAAGCTTTCTTT. It specifies CASSSWVTANTEAFF. The whole variable domain, filled in from reference TRBV5-6 and TRBJ1-1, reads DAGVTQSPTHLIKTRGQQVTLRCSPKSGHDTVSWYQQALGQGPQFIFQYYEEEERQRGNFPDRFSGHQFPNYSSELNVNALLLGDSALYLCASSSWVTANTEAFFGQGTRLTVV.

This chain links TRBV7-6 with TRBJ2-2, with D perhaps matching TRBD1 (6 bases). This CDR3 contains 15 residues. V shed 6 bases and J shed 2 bases, with 13 bases lying between them. Germline-derived CDR1 and CDR2 are SGHVS and FNYEAQ. CDR3: CASSPGTLNTGELFF. Written as DNA, the CDR3 is TGTGCCAGCAGTCCCGGGACACTTAACACCGGGGAGCTGTTTTTT.

This chain uses TRBV4-2 with TRBJ2-5; 9 bases match TRBD2. The CDR3 sequence is 16 residues long. The germline CDR1 and CDR2 sequences are LGHNA and YNFKEQ. V shed 3 bases, J shed 5 bases, and the junction held 10 bases outside the gene matches. The DNA of the CDR3 is TGTGCCAGCAGCCAGGGTGCGGGGGGGCCGCGGGAGACCCAGTACTTC. Amino acid sequence: CASSQGAGGPRETQYF.

The chain couples TRBV6-5 to TRBJ1-1, with 7 nucleotides matching TRBD1. CDR3 length: 14 amino acids. The V gene end was trimmed by 6 bases and the J gene end by 0 bases; junction bases not matched to a gene: 4. CDR1 is MNHEY and CDR2 is SVGAGI in the germline V gene. CDR3 sequence reads: CASRSGTVNTEAFF. As DNA, the CDR3 is TGTGCCAGCAGGTCCGGGACAGTGAACACTGAAGCTTTCTTT.

The chain employs TRBV19 and TRBJ2-1, with D possibly being TRBD1 (6 bases). This CDR3 has 14 amino acids. The V gene lost 3 bases and the J gene lost 2 bases, with 8 bases spanning the gap. Germline CDR1 is LNHDA and CDR2 is SQIVND (reference sequence). In DNA form, the CDR3 reads TGTGCCAGTAGTATTGGGGGCCCCTACAATGAGCAGTTCTTC. Its translation is CASSIGGPYNEQFF.

The chain carries TRBV23-1 and TRBJ1-3, with D tentatively TRBD1 (5 bases). TRBV23-1 is sorted into the ORF group, with uncertain function. The V end was cut by 6 bases, the J end by 0 bases, with 12 bases between. The CDR3 consists of 15 residues. For the CDR3, the DNA is TGCGCCAGCAGCCCCGACAGAATCTCTGGAAACACCATATATTTT. Protein: CASSPDRISGNTIYF.

V is TRBV2 and J is TRBJ2-3, with D possibly matching TRBD2 (7 bases). Germline loops: CDR1 SNHLY, CDR2 FYNNEI. V gave up 5 bases and J gave up 13 bases, with 16 bases separating them. CDR3 length: 12 residues. The CDR3 DNA is TGTGCCAGCAGTCAACAGGGAGGGGGGGAGTATTTT. As protein: CASSQQGGGEYF.

V is TRBV6-1 and J is TRBJ1-6; D perhaps matches TRBD1 (6 bases). CDR1 MNHNS and CDR2 SASEGT come from the germline V gene. The CDR3 sequence is 19 residues long. The V and J ends lost 1 base and 5 bases respectively, with 21 bases between them. The CDR3 region is CASSEVLVGRGNNNSPLHF. The CDR3 bases are TGTGCCAGCAGTGAAGTGCTGGTCGGCAGGGGTAACAATAATTCACCCCTCCACTTT.

The CDR3 reads CASGTTTLAYNEQFF. CDR3 bases: TGTGCTAGTGGGACCACTACGCTAGCCTACAATGAGCAGTTCTTC. V and J are TRBV12-5 and TRBJ2-1, with D unresolved. The CDR3 is made up of 15 amino acids. Germline CDR1 LGHNT, CDR2 FRNRAP. V was pared by 6 bases and J by 2 bases, with 14 bases between.

The CDR3 protein is CASSVAGGGELFF. The CDR3, as DNA: TGTGCCAGCAGCGTAGCCGGGGGCGGGGAGCTGTTTTTT. V gene TRBV9 combines with J gene TRBJ2-2; D might be TRBD2 (6 bases). The CDR3 covers 13 residues. Per germline, CDR1 SGDLS and CDR2 YYNGEE. V lost 0 bases, J lost 7 bases, and 7 bases lay in between.

The V and J genes are TRBV13 and TRBJ2-3, with 9 bases matching TRBD2. Trimming cost V 5 bases and J 3 bases; bases outside gene matches: 9. The germline gives CDR1 PRHDT, CDR2 FYEKMQ (reference sequence). This CDR3 has 16 residues. CDR3: CASSTSGGRGTDTQYF. CDR3 bases: TGTGCCAGCAGCACCAGCGGGGGGCGGGGGACAGATACGCAGTATTTT.

The V gene is TRBV10-1, the J gene TRBJ2-7, with 8 nucleotides matching TRBD1. This CDR3 spans 13 amino acids. Germline V CDR1 and CDR2: WNHNN, SYGVQD (reference sequence). V gave up 3 bases and J gave up 6 bases; unmatched junction bases: 4. The CDR3 sequence: CASSDPGGGEQYF. The CDR3 nucleotides are TGCGCCAGCAGTGATCCAGGGGGCGGCGAGCAGTACTTC.

The chain is built from TRBV19 and TRBJ2-3; a possible D gene is TRBD1 (6 bases). V shed 1 base and J shed 0 bases, with 8 bases lying between them. Germline CDR1 LNHDA, CDR2 SQIVND (reference sequence). The CDR3 consists of 15 residues. The CDR3 bases are TGTGCCAGTAGTATAGGGGACACTAGCACAGATACGCAGTATTTT. This encodes CASSIGDTSTDTQYF.

The V gene is TRBV3-1 (or the pseudogene TRBV3-2), the J gene TRBJ2-1; the match to TRBD2 covers 8 bases. The V and J ends lost 4 bases and 4 bases, in that order; junction bases with no gene match: 9. Germline V gene sequence: CDR1 LGHDT, CDR2 YNNKEL (reference sequence). This CDR3 region has 16 residues. The CDR3 nucleotides are TGTGCCAGCAGCCCAGTAGTGGCGGGGGGATACAATGAGCAGTTCTTC. It codes for CASSPVVAGGYNEQFF.